This T cell receptor beta chain was sequenced for a study of blood T cells in healthy people across ages. Per germline, CDR1 SQVTM and CDR2 ANQGSEA. The CDR3 consists of 13 residues. V was pared by 7 bases and J by 0 bases, with 13 bases between. A J-beta primer mix and a sample-barcoded 5' primer were used in a second PCR of roughly 6 to 11 cycles. From the 5' RACE reads, TCRdb called clonotypes with MiXCR, one entry per CDR3 protein. The data contain 450,000 to 700,000 distinct CDR3 sequences, 27% of them singletons. The material sequenced was blood. The rearrangement links TRBV29-1 to TRBJ2-7; D could derive from TRBD1 or TRBD2 (5 bases each). The receptor's source is a woman in her 70s in good health. The CDR3 spells CSAVGEPSYEQYF. The CDR3, as DNA: TGCAGCGCGGTAGGGGAGCCCTCCTACGAGCAGTACTTC.